The 20 T cell receptor beta chains below were found in one sample sequenced in a study of regulatory T cells in long-lasting Graves disease. Libraries of TCR beta came from iRepertoire HTBI primers plus Arm-PCR of CDR3 regions. TCRdb re-called the multiplex PCR reads through MiXCR, storing one row per CDR3 protein. The data hold under 300,000 distinct CDR3 sequences, with about 20% observed a single time. Time point given: newly diagnosed GD, antithyroid drugs for less than 3 months. The TCR library was prepared using RNA isolated from PBMCs. The data also belong to a second study, concerning T cells in Graves' hyperthyroidism and ophthalmopathy.

The sequenced sample was peripheral blood mononuclear cells (PBMCs), obtained at new diagnosis, from a patient treated with antithyroid drugs. The receptors were sampled from a woman aged 25 to 39 with Graves disease.

This clonotype was observed many times. This chain uses TRBV19 with TRBJ2-2; 11 nucleotides align to TRBD1. CDR1 is LNHDA and CDR2 is SQIVND in the germline V gene (reference sequence). V trimming: 7 bases; J trimming: 6 bases; junction bases outside the gene matches: 4. The CDR3 is 14 amino acids. Here the CDR3 reads CASIRGQGAGELFF. The CDR3 nucleotides read TGTGCCAGTATCAGGGGACAGGGGGCCGGGGAGCTGTTTTTT.

This clonotype was seen at least ten times. The chain uses TRBV2 and TRBJ1-2, with no clear D. The V gene's germline CDR1 is SNHLY and CDR2 FYNNEI. The CDR3 has 14 amino acids. V dropped 5 bases and J dropped 2 bases, with 12 bases sitting between them. In DNA, the CDR3 is TGTGCCAGCAGTAATTGGGCCCGCAACTATGGCTACACCTTC. This gives the protein CASSNWARNYGYTF.

This clonotype showed up many times. The chain uses TRBV11-3 and TRBJ2-7; D gene uncertain. The germline CDR1 and CDR2 sequences are SGHNT and YENEEA. V was clipped by 5 bases and J by 6 bases, with 14 bases between them. The CDR3 has 13 residues. CDR3 in amino acids: CASSSITSGEQYF. The DNA for the CDR3 is TGTGCCAGCAGCAGCATCACCTCCGGCGAGCAGTACTTC.

This clonotype occurred many times. The chain carries TRBV12-3 or TRBV12-4 and TRBJ1-2; TRBD1 is a possible D gene (5 bases). Trimming pared 6 bases from V and 4 bases from J, leaving 12 bases between. The CDR3 spans 13 residues. The CDR3 DNA follows: TGTGCCAGCAGCCCGGGACTGTCCTATGGCTACACCTTC. This codes for CASSPGLSYGYTF.

V gene TRBV25-1 combines with J gene TRBJ1-3, with D uncertain. The V end lost 0 bases, the J end lost 0 bases, and 6 bases lay between the germline ends. The CDR3 is made up of 15 amino acids. CDR1 and CDR2 from the germline V gene are MGHDK and SYGVNS. The CDR3, as DNA: TGTGCCAGCAGTGAATATCAGTCCTCTGGAAACACCATATATTTT. Its protein product is CASSEYQSSGNTIYF.

This chain joins TRBV20-1 and TRBJ2-5; 14 positions match TRBD2. The CDR3 contains 15 residues. CDR1 DFQATT and CDR2 SNEGSKA come from the germline V gene (reference sequence). J was trimmed by 4 bases and V by 6 bases; bases with no gene match: 7. The CDR3 nucleotides are TGCAGTGCGCAGACTAGCGGGGGGGGTCGAGAGACCCAGTACTTC. Protein: CSAQTSGGGRETQYF.

This clonotype was recorded many times. This sequence joins TRBV20-1 and TRBJ1-1; D gene ambiguous. The germline CDR1 and CDR2 sequences are DFQATT and SNEGSKA (reference sequence). The CDR3 loop spans 13 amino acids. V lost 0 bases, J lost 0 bases, and 5 bases lay in between. CDR3 nucleotides: TGCAGTGCTAGAGATTTACTGAACACTGAAGCTTTCTTT. This encodes CSARDLLNTEAFF.

The chain links TRBV2 to TRBJ1-5; D is unresolved. This CDR3 has 13 amino acids. The germline V gene has CDR1 SNHLY and CDR2 FYNNEI. Trimming took 6 bases from V and 4 from J, leaving 10 bases between them. The CDR3 sequence is CASSQEMNQPQHF. The CDR3 bases are TGTGCCAGCAGCCAAGAGATGAATCAGCCCCAGCATTTT.

This clonotype has ten or more counts. The chain couples TRBV5-8 to TRBJ1-1, with a tentative D call TRBD1 (5 bases). The length of the CDR3 is 15 residues. V shed 1 base and J shed 1 base, with 11 bases lying between them. CDR1 is SGHTS, CDR2 YDEGEE, per germline. The DNA of the CDR3 is TGTGCCAGCAGCTTGTACCCTGGGGCGAACACTGAAGCTTTCTTT. This gives the protein CASSLYPGANTEAFF.

This clonotype showed up just a few times. J is TRBJ2-1 and V is TRBV6-2 or TRBV6-3; TRBD1 aligns across 8 bases. The ends lost 6 bases at V and 10 bases at J; junction bases unmatched: 11. This CDR3 has 14 amino acids. From germline, CDR1 is MNHEY and CDR2 SVGEGT. Written as DNA, the CDR3 is TGTGCCAGCAGCAGGACAGGGATCAATGGGGAGCAGTTCTTC. Amino acids: CASSRTGINGEQFF.

This clonotype was counted ten times or more. The V call is TRBV20-1, the J call TRBJ2-3; D is uncertain. The ends were cut back, 5 bases at V and 2 bases at J, with 11 bases in the middle. This CDR3 is built from 13 residues. Germline V gene sequence: CDR1 DFQATT, CDR2 SNEGSKA (reference sequence). DNA for the CDR3: TGCAGTGCTGAGGCCAGAGCCACAGATACGCAGTATTTT. This codes for CSAEARATDTQYF.

Ten or more counts support this clonotype. The gene calls are TRBV6-1 and TRBJ2-7; D is possibly TRBD2 (5 bases). Germline V gene sequence: CDR1 MNHNS, CDR2 SASEGT. The CDR3 sequence is 12 residues long. V gave up 9 bases and J gave up 6 bases, with 15 bases separating them. CDR3 sequence: CASSRGIGEQYF. CDR3 in DNA: TGTGCCAGTTCTCGAGGGATTGGCGAGCAGTACTTC.

Only a few counts were recorded for this clonotype. The chain has TRBV19 and TRBJ2-1; D is possibly TRBD2 (6 bases). Germline lookup yields CDR1 LNHDA and CDR2 SQIVND (reference sequence). The CDR3 is 15 amino acids. V gave up 3 bases and J gave up 6 bases, with 15 bases separating them. CDR3 protein: CASSIAGSLCNEQFF. CDR3 nucleotide sequence: TGTGCCAGTAGTATTGCGGGGAGCCTCTGCAATGAGCAGTTCTTC.

Many counts were recorded for this clonotype. The rearrangement links TRBV11-2 to TRBJ1-1; D unresolved. Germline V gives CDR1 SGHAT, CDR2 FQNNGV. Trimming left V 4 bases short and J 3 bases short, with 15 bases between. CDR3 length: 15 amino acids. The CDR3 DNA is TGTGCCAGCAGCTCATTCAAGGTCGGGGACACTGAAGCTTTCTTT. This codes for CASSSFKVGDTEAFF.

The rearrangement uses TRBV20-1 and TRBJ2-3; 11 bases agree with TRBD2. The CDR3 extends over 15 amino acids. The ends lost 6 bases at V and 3 bases at J; junction bases unmatched: 8. Per the germline V gene, CDR1 is DFQATT and CDR2 is SNEGSKA (reference sequence). This chain's CDR3 is CSAVISGGATDTQYF. CDR3 DNA: TGCAGTGCGGTAATTAGCGGGGGGGCGACAGATACGCAGTATTTT.

This clonotype was seen many times. The chain combines TRBV11-2 with TRBJ1-2, with D unresolved. Germline lookup yields CDR1 SGHAT and CDR2 FQNNGV. The V gene lost 5 bases and the J gene lost 4 bases, with 14 bases spanning the gap. The CDR3 loop spans 14 amino acids. The DNA of the CDR3 is TGTGCCAGCAGCCAAGACCGGGGTACCTATGGCTACACCTTC. This translates into CASSQDRGTYGYTF. Combining the CDR3 with reference TRBV11-2 and TRBJ1-2 gives the whole variable domain EAGVAQSPRYKIIEKRQSVAFWCNPISGHATLYWYQQILGQGPKLLIQFQNNGVVDDSQLPKDRFSAERLKGVDSTLKIQPAKLEDSAVYLCASSQDRGTYGYTFGSGTRLTVV.

Ten or more counts support this clonotype. The gene calls are TRBV9 and TRBJ1-5; TRBD1 aligns across 7 bases. The CDR3 extends over 14 amino acids. Germline V gene sequence: CDR1 SGDLS, CDR2 YYNGEE. The V and J ends lost 3 bases and 6 bases, in that order; junction bases with no gene match: 6. The CDR3 region has the DNA TGTGCCAGCAGCGGGACAGGCTGGGGTCAGCCCCAGCATTTT. Translating gives CASSGTGWGQPQHF.

This clonotype was observed many times. The rearrangement uses TRBV20-1 and TRBJ1-1; D possibly corresponds to TRBD1 (6 bases). CDR3 size: 17 residues. Germline V gene lookup returns CDR1 DFQATT and CDR2 SNEGSKA (reference sequence). V was clipped by 6 bases and J by 0 bases, with 23 bases between them. CDR3 amino acids: CSAKGGQGNLMNTEAFF. DNA of the CDR3: TGCAGTGCAAAAGGGGGGCAGGGCAACCTAATGAACACTGAAGCTTTCTTT.

In its sample, this clonotype was seen many times. The chain couples TRBV7-2 to TRBJ2-1, with 12 nucleotides matching TRBD2. After removal of 2 bases from V and 7 bases from J, the junction contained 3 bases not matched to a gene. Germline loops: CDR1 SGHTA, CDR2 FQGNSA. The CDR3 covers 15 residues. The CDR3 coding sequence is TGTGCCAGCAGCTTAAGACTAGCGGGGGAGAATGAGCAGTTCTTC. Protein sequence: CASSLRLAGENEQFF.

Of note for this clonotype: Because it lacks the conserved phenylalanine or tryptophan at the end, this CDR3 is likely a read error. The V and J genes are TRBV6-2 or TRBV6-3 and TRBJ2-1, with TRBD1 matching 8 bases. CDR3 length equals 14 residues. The germline V gene has CDR1 MNHEY and CDR2 SVGEGT. V was pared by 4 bases and J by 5 bases, with 4 bases of the junction left unmatched. CDR3 residues: CASSSDREDNEQFL. CDR3 in DNA: TGTGCCAGCAGTTCGGACAGGGAGGACAATGAGCAGTTCCTC.